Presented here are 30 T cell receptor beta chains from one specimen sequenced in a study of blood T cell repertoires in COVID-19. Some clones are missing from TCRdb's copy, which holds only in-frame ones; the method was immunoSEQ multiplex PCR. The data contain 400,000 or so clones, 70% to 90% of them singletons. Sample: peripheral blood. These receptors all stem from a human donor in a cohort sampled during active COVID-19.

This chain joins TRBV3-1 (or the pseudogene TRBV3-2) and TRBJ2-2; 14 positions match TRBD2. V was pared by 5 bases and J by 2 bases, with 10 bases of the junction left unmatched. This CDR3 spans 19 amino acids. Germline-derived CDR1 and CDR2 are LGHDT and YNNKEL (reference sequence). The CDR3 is CASSSGLAGVLGNTGELFF. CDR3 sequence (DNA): TGTGCCAGCAGCTCGGGACTAGCGGGGGTTTTAGGAAACACCGGGGAGCTGTTTTTT.

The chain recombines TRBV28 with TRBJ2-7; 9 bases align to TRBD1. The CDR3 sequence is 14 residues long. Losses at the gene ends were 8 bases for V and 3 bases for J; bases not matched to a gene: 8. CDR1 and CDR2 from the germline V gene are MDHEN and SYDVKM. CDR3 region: CASRTGERIYEQYF. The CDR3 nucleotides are TGTGCCAGCCGGACAGGGGAGCGGATCTACGAGCAGTACTTC.

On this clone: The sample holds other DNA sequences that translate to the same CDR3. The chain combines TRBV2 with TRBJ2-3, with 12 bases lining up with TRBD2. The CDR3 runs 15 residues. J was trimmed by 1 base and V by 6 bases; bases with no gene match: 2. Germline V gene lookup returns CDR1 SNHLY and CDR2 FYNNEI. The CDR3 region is CASSRLAGGTDTQYF. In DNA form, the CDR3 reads TGTGCCAGCAGCCGACTAGCGGGGGGCACAGATACGCAGTATTTT.

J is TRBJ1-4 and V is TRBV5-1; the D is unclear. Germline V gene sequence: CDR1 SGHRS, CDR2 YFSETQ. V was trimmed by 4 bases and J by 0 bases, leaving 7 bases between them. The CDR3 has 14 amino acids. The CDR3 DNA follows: TGCGCCAGCAGCAGGACTACAACTAATGAAAAACTGTTTTTT. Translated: CASSRTTTNEKLFF.

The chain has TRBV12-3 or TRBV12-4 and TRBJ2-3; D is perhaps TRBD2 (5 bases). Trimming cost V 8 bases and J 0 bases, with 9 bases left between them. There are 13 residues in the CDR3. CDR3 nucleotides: TGTGCCAGCCGAACTAGTAGCACAGATACGCAGTATTTT. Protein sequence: CASRTSSTDTQYF.

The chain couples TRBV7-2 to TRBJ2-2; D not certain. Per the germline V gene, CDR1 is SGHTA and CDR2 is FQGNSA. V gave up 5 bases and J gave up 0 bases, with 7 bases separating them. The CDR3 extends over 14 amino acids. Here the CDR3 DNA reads TGTGCCAGCAGCGGCAGGTCGAACACCGGGGAGCTGTTTTTT. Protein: CASSGRSNTGELFF.

CDR3 protein: CASSLAGGSETQYF. For the CDR3, the DNA is TGTGCCAGCAGTCTTGCAGGGGGCTCGGAGACCCAGTACTTC. The chain uses TRBV6-6 and TRBJ2-5, with 8 bases matching TRBD1. The CDR3 extends over 14 amino acids. Per the germline V gene, CDR1 is MNHNY and CDR2 is SVGAGI (reference sequence). The junction had 7 bases not matched to a gene; V was cut back by 5 bases and J by 5 bases.

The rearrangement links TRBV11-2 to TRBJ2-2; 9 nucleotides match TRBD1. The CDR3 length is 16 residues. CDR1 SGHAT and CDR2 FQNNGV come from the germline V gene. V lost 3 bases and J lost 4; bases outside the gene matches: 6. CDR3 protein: CASSFGTGIPTGELFF. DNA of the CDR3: TGTGCCAGCAGCTTTGGGACAGGGATCCCCACCGGGGAGCTGTTTTTT.

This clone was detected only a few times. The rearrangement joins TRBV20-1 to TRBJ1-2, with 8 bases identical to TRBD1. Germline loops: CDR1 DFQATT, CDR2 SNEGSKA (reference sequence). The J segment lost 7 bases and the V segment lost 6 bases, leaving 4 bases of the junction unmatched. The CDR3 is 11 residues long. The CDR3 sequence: CSADRGRGYTF. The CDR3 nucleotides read TGCAGTGCAGACAGGGGACGTGGCTACACCTTC.

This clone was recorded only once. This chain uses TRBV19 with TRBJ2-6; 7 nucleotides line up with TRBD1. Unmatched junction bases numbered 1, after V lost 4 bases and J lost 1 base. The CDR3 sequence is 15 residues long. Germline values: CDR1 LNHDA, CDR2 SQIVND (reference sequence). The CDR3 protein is CASSTDRSGANVLTF. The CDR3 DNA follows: TGTGCCAGTAGTACGGACAGGTCTGGGGCCAACGTCCTGACTTTC.

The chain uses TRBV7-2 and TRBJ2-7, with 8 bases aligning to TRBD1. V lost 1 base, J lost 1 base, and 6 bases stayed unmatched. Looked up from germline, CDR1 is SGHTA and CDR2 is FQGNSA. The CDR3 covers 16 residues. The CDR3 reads CASSLDPGQGSYEQYF. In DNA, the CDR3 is TGTGCCAGCAGCTTAGACCCAGGACAGGGTTCCTACGAGCAGTACTTC.

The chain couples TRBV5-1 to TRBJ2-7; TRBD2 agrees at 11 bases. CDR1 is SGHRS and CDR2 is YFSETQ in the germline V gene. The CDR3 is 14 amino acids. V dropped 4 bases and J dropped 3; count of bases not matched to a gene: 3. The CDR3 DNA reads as TGCGCCAGCAGCGTAGGACTAGCGGGCTACGAGCAGTACTTC. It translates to CASSVGLAGYEQYF. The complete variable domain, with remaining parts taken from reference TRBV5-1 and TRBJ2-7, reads KAGVTQTPRYLIKTRGQQVTLSCSPISGHRSVSWYQQTPGQGLQFLFEYFSETQRNKGNFPGRFSGRQFSNSRSEMNVSTLELGDSALYLCASSVGLAGYEQYFGPGTRLTVT.

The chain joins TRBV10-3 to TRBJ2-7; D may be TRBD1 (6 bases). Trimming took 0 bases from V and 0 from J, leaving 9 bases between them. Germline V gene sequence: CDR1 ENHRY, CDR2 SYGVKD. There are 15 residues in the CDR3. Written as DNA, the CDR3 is TGTGCCATCAGTGAGTCAAGGGGGAGCTCCTACGAGCAGTACTTC. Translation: CAISESRGSSYEQYF.

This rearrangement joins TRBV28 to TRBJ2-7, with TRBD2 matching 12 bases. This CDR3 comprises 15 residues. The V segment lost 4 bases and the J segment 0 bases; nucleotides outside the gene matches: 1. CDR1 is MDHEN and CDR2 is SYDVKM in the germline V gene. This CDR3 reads CASSSSGRASYEQYF. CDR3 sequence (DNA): TGTGCCAGCAGTTCTAGCGGGAGGGCCTCCTACGAGCAGTACTTC.

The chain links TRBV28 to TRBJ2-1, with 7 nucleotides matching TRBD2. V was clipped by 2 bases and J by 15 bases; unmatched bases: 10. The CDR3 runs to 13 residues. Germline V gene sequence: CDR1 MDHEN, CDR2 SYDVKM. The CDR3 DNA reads TGTGCCAGCAGTTTACAATCCGGGACTAAGGTGTTCTTC. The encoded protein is CASSLQSGTKVFF.

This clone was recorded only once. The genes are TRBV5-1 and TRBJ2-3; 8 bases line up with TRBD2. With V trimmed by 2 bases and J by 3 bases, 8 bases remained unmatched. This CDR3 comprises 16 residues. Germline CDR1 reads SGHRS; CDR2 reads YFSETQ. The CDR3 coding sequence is TGCGCCAGCAGCTTACAAGCGGGAGAAAGGACAGATACGCAGTATTTT. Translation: CASSLQAGERTDTQYF.

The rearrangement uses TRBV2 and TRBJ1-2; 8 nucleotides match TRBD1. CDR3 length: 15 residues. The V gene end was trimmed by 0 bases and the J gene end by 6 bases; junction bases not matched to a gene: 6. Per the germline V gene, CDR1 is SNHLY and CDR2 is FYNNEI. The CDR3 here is CASSEARTGRHGYTF. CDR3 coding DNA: TGTGCCAGCAGTGAAGCGAGGACAGGGCGTCATGGCTACACCTTC.

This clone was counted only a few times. CDR3 region: CASSIPQGSSYNEQFF. As DNA, the CDR3 is TGTGCCAGCAGCATACCCCAGGGGAGCTCCTACAATGAGCAGTTCTTC. The gene calls are TRBV7-8 and TRBJ2-1, with a tentative D call TRBD1 (6 bases). V lost 5 bases, J lost 0 bases, and 14 bases lay in between. The CDR3 is made up of 16 amino acids. Germline V lookup: CDR1 SGHVS, CDR2 FQNEAQ.

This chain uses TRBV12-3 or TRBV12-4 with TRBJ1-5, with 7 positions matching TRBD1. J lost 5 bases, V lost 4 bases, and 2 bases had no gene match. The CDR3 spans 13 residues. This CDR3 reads CASSWDSYQPQHF. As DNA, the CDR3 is TGTGCCAGCAGTTGGGACAGCTATCAGCCCCAGCATTTT.

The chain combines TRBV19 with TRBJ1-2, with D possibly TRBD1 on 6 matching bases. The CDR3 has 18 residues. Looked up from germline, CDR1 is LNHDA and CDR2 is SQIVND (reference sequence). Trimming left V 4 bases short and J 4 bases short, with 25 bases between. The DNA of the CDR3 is TGTGCCAGTAGTACCGTCCTTCACTCGACAGGCGGAAGCTATGGCTACACCTTC. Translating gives CASSTVLHSTGGSYGYTF.

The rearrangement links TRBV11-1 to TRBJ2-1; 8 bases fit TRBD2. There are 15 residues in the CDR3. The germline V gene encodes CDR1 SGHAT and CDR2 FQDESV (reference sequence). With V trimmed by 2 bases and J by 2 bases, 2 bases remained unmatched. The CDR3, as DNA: TGTGCCAGCAGCTTAACGGGAGGGCCCTACAATGAGCAGTTCTTC. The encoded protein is CASSLTGGPYNEQFF.

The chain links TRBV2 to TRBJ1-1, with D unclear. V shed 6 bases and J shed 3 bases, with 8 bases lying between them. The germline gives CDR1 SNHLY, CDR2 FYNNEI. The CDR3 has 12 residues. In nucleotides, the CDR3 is TGTGCCAGCAGACTCGGGGACACTGAAGCTTTCTTT. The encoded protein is CASRLGDTEAFF.

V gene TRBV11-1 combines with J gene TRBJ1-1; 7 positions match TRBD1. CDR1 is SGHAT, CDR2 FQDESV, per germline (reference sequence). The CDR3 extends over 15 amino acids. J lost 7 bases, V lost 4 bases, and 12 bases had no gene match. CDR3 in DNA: TGTGCCAGCAGCTCATACAGGGGCCGCACCCTTGAAGCTTTCTTT. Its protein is CASSSYRGRTLEAFF. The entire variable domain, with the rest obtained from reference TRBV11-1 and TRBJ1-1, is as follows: EAEVAQSPRYKITEKSQAVAFWCDPISGHATLYWYRQILGQGPELLVQFQDESVVDDSQLPKDRFSAERLKGVDSTLKIQPAELGDSAMYLCASSSYRGRTLEAFFGQGTRLTVV.

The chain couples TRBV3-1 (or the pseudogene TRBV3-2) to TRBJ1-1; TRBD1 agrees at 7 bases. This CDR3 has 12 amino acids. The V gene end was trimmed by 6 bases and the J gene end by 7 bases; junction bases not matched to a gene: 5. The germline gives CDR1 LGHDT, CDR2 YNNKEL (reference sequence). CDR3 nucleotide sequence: TGTGCCAGCAGGACAGGGTCGGGTGAAGCTTTCTTT. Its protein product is CASRTGSGEAFF.

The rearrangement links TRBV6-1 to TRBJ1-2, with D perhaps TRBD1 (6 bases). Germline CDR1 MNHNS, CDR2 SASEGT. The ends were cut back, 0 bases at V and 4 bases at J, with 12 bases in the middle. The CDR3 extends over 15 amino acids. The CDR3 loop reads CASSEAPGTSYGYTF. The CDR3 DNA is TGTGCCAGCAGTGAAGCTCCCGGGACAAGCTATGGCTACACCTTC.

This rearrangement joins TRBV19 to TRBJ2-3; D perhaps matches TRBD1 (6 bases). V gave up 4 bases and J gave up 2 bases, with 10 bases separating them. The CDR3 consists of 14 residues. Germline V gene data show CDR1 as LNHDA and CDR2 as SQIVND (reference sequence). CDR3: CASSSGQITDTQYF. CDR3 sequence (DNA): TGTGCCAGTAGTAGCGGACAGATCACAGATACGCAGTATTTT.

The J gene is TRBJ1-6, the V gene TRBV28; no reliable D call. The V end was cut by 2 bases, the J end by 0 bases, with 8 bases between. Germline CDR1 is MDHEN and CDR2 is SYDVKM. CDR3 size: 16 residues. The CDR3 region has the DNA TGTGCCAGCAGTTTAGGTTCAGACTCCTATAATTCACCCCTCCACTTT. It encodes CASSLGSDSYNSPLHF. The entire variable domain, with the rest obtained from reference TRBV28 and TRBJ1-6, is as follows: DVKVTQSSRYLVKRTGEKVFLECVQDMDHENMFWYRQDPGLGLRLIYFSYDVKMKEKGDIPEGYSVSREKKERFSLILESASTNQTSMYLCASSLGSDSYNSPLHFGNGTRLTVT.

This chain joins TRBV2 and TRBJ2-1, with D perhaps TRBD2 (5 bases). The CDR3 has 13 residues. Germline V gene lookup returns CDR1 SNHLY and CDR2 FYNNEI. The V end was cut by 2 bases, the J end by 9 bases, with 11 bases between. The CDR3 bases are TGTGCCAGCAGTGAATTCGGGATCGCTGAGCAGTTCTTC. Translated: CASSEFGIAEQFF.

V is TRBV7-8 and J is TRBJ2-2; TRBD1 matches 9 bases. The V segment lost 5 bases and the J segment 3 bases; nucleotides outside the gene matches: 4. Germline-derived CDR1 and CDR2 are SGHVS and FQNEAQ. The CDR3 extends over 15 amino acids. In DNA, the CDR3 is TGTGCCAGCAGCCTCCGGACAGGGGACACCGGGGAGCTGTTTTTT. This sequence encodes CASSLRTGDTGELFF.

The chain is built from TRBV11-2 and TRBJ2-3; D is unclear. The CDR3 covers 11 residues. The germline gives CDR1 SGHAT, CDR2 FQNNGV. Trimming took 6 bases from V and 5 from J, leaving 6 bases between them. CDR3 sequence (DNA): TGTGCCAGCAGGAGAAGAGATACGCAGTATTTT. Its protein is CASRRRDTQYF.